This TCR beta chain was sequenced for a study of PD-L1 blockade in urothelial cancer. Study context: When patients started atezolizumab in about 2014, it was given at 1,200 mg intravenously every 3 weeks. Counts from blood samples showed a median of roughly 140,000 T cells.

Noted time point: pretreatment peripheral blood. General study results and limits: Blood clones associated with the tumor expanded more at 3 weeks in durable-benefit patients.

TCRdb's table, derived via immunoSEQ multiplex PCR, lists solely in-frame clones and lacks some. The data contain tens of thousands of clones, 82% of them singletons. Germline assignment: CDR1 SGHAT and CDR2 FQNNGV. The CDR3 contains 11 residues. A remark on this clone: Its antigen is unidentified.

This chain joins TRBV11-2 and TRBJ1-2; 8 nucleotides match TRBD1. Source: PBMCs, taken around atezolizumab (anti-PD-L1) treatment. This receptor was obtained from a man aged 55 to 70 with urothelial cancer. CDR3 DNA: TGTGGACAGGGGTTGAACTATGGCTACACCTTC. It yields the protein CGQGLNYGYTF.